The 22 T cell receptor beta chains below come from one sample, sequenced in a study of T cell responses to AZD1222 COVID-19 vaccine (dated by TCRdb to the early 2020s). What this sample's time point label stands for: baseline before first vaccination. Libraries were made using the immunoSEQ multiplex PCR assay. TCRdb took over this immuneACCESS table, retaining in-frame rearrangements with V and J assigned. Such tables are incomplete; in checked studies, under half of the missing clones stem from an unresolved V gene, and the remainder is unexplained. This sample comprises roughly 100,000 clones, about 87% of them detected only once. The ten largest make up approximately 22% of the sample. This specimen was peripheral blood, taken on day 0 of AZD1222 vaccination. These receptors all stem from an adult in good health.

The chain recombines TRBV6-2 or TRBV6-3 with TRBJ1-2; 7 nucleotides align to TRBD1. The CDR3 spans 14 residues. Germline lookup yields CDR1 MNHEY and CDR2 SVGEGT. The junction had 9 bases not matched to a gene; V was cut back by 6 bases and J by 5 bases. CDR3 amino acids: CASSGGGSRYGYTF. The DNA of the CDR3 is TGTGCCAGCAGCGGAGGGGGCTCTAGGTATGGCTACACCTTC.

The CDR3 here is CASSLSGTAAFF. CDR3 nucleotide sequence: TGTGCCAGTAGTCTCTCTGGGACAGCGGCTTTCTTT. The rearrangement links TRBV19 to TRBJ1-1, with TRBD1 identical over 7 bases. This CDR3 region has 12 residues. With V trimmed by 5 bases and J by 11 bases, 8 bases remained unmatched. Looked up from germline, CDR1 is LNHDA and CDR2 is SQIVND (reference sequence).

This clone was seen more than once but under ten times. The genes are TRBV28 and TRBJ1-5; D call uncertain. CDR1 and CDR2 from the germline V gene are MDHEN and SYDVKM. CDR3 length: 15 amino acids. Trimming cost V 1 base and J 0 bases, with 7 bases left between them. The CDR3 region is CASSLYPYSNQPQHF. CDR3 DNA sequence: TGTGCCAGCAGTTTATATCCCTATAGCAATCAGCCCCAGCATTTT.

The gene calls are TRBV7-2 and TRBJ2-1; 11 bases agree with TRBD2. The CDR3 contains 15 residues. CDR1 is SGHTA and CDR2 is FQGNSA in the germline V gene. Losses at the gene ends were 3 bases for V and 5 bases for J; bases not matched to a gene: 3. CDR3 coding DNA: TGTGCCAGCAGCTTTCTAGCGGGGGGCAACAATGAGCAGTTCTTC. Protein sequence: CASSFLAGGNNEQFF.

The J gene is TRBJ1-1, the V gene TRBV19; D perhaps matches TRBD1 (5 bases). V shed 6 bases and J shed 0 bases, with 11 bases lying between them. The CDR3 loop spans 14 amino acids. CDR1 is LNHDA and CDR2 is SQIVND in the germline V gene (reference sequence). The CDR3 loop reads CASSQDRVNTEAFF. In DNA, the CDR3 is TGTGCCAGTAGCCAAGACAGAGTGAACACTGAAGCTTTCTTT.

This clone was seen at least ten times. The J gene is TRBJ1-5, the V gene TRBV11-2; D gene uncertain. The germline V and J ends were trimmed by 1 base and 8 bases, with 6 bases remaining between them. CDR3 length: 12 amino acids. Per the germline V gene, CDR1 is SGHAT and CDR2 is FQNNGV. Here the CDR3 DNA reads TGTGCCAGCAGCTTAGTGGGCGAGCCCCAGCATTTT. Translated: CASSLVGEPQHF.

This clone was found once. The chain links TRBV5-1 to TRBJ2-3; the D is unclear. The CDR3 runs 12 residues. V dropped 4 bases and J dropped 0 bases, with 3 bases sitting between them. The germline CDR1 and CDR2 sequences are SGHRS and YFSETQ. CDR3 amino acids: CASSPSTDTQYF. The CDR3 DNA is TGCGCCAGCAGCCCCAGCACAGATACGCAGTATTTT.

The chain joins TRBV11-1 to TRBJ2-5; perhaps TRBD2 as D (6 bases). The ends were cut back, 3 bases at V and 5 bases at J, with 13 bases in the middle. The CDR3 extends over 14 amino acids. Per germline, CDR1 SGHAT and CDR2 FQDESV (reference sequence). The CDR3 loop reads CASSFRTGAETQYF. For the CDR3, the DNA is TGTGCCAGCAGCTTTCGGACGGGAGCGGAGACCCAGTACTTC.

The V and J genes are TRBV9 and TRBJ1-6; TRBD1 matches 8 bases. The V segment lost 4 bases and the J segment 6 bases; nucleotides outside the gene matches: 6. CDR3 length equals 15 residues. In germline, CDR1 is SGDLS, CDR2 YYNGEE. The DNA of the CDR3 is TGTGCCAGCAGCCCCCGGACAGGGAGTAATTCACCCCTCCACTTT. It encodes CASSPRTGSNSPLHF.

This chain uses TRBV5-1 with TRBJ2-2; the D gene could be TRBD1 or TRBD2 (6 bases each). The CDR3 extends over 16 amino acids. In germline, CDR1 is SGHRS, CDR2 YFSETQ. The ends were cut back, 3 bases at V and 0 bases at J, with 12 bases in the middle. In nucleotides, the CDR3 is TGCGCCAGCAGCTCGGGGGCCTACCCGAACACCGGGGAGCTGTTTTTT. Its translation: CASSSGAYPNTGELFF.

V gene TRBV7-3 combines with J gene TRBJ1-1; 8 bases fit TRBD1. From germline, CDR1 is SGHTA and CDR2 FQGTGA. The CDR3 contains 14 residues. The ends lost 5 bases at V and 8 bases at J; junction bases unmatched: 10. CDR3 in DNA: TGTGCCAGCAGCCCCGCCGGACAGGGCGTCGAAGCTTTCTTT. Translation: CASSPAGQGVEAFF.

This sequence joins TRBV15 and TRBJ1-2; 7 nucleotides agree with TRBD1. This CDR3 has 13 amino acids. Germline CDR1 and CDR2: LNHNV and YYDKDF (reference sequence). V gave up 5 bases and J gave up 3 bases; unmatched junction bases: 3. The CDR3 DNA follows: TGTGCCACCAGCCAGGGGACAGACTATGGCTACACCTTC. Amino acids: CATSQGTDYGYTF.

This chain connects TRBV28 to TRBJ2-2; D remains ambiguous. Between the trimmed V and J ends, which lost 5 bases and 5 bases, there was a span of 9 bases. The V gene's germline CDR1 is MDHEN and CDR2 SYDVKM. This CDR3 region has 13 residues. The CDR3, as DNA: TGTGCCAGCAGTACCCTTGGGACCGGGGAGCTGTTTTTT. This sequence encodes CASSTLGTGELFF.

V and J are TRBV16 and TRBJ2-7; TRBD1 aligns across 8 bases. Germline loops: CDR1 KGHSY, CDR2 FQNENV. Trimming took 4 bases from V and 0 from J; bases not matched to a gene: 17. The CDR3 totals 19 residues. CDR3 region: CASSLTGLSGQGSSYEQYF. CDR3 in DNA: TGTGCCAGCAGCCTAACGGGACTCTCAGGACAGGGCAGCTCCTACGAGCAGTACTTC.

The chain joins TRBV2 to TRBJ2-3, with D possibly TRBD2 on 5 matching bases. The CDR3 sequence is 12 residues long. The germline gives CDR1 SNHLY, CDR2 FYNNEI. The V end lost 4 bases, the J end lost 4 bases, and 6 bases lay between the germline ends. CDR3 sequence (DNA): TGTGCCAGCAGTGGGGGAGCAGATACGCAGTATTTT. Its translation: CASSGGADTQYF.

V usage is TRBV11-2 and J usage is TRBJ2-7; perhaps TRBD1 as D (6 bases). Germline V CDR1 and CDR2: SGHAT, FQNNGV. The CDR3 totals 13 residues. V was trimmed by 4 bases and J by 3 bases, leaving 10 bases between them. The CDR3 region has the DNA TGTGCCAGCAGCTCAGGGGCCCACTACGAGCAGTACTTC. It codes for CASSSGAHYEQYF.

V usage is TRBV27 and J usage is TRBJ2-1; 7 nucleotides match TRBD2. The junction had 9 bases not matched to a gene; V was cut back by 7 bases and J by 6 bases. Germline assignment: CDR1 MNHEY and CDR2 SMNVEV (reference sequence). This CDR3 is built from 14 residues. CDR3 amino acids: CASNKRDRGNEQFF. The DNA for the CDR3 is TGTGCCAGCAACAAGCGGGATAGGGGCAATGAGCAGTTCTTC.

The chain uses TRBV9 and TRBJ2-7, with D possibly matching TRBD1 (6 bases). Germline assignment: CDR1 SGDLS and CDR2 YYNGEE. CDR3 length equals 18 residues. The V and J ends lost 2 bases and 0 bases respectively, with 21 bases between them. The CDR3 DNA is TGTGCCAGCAGCGTTGCGGAGTCCGGGACACCATACTCCTACGAGCAGTACTTC. Protein: CASSVAESGTPYSYEQYF.

A note on this clone: A read error may produce the germline difference seen at one junction end. The chain couples TRBV7-2 to TRBJ2-7, with 10 bases that match TRBD2. Per germline, CDR1 SGHTA and CDR2 FQGNSA. The CDR3 sequence is 15 residues long. CDR3 nucleotide sequence: TGTGCCAGCAGCATAGCGGGGGGCCTATCCTACGAGCAGTACTTC. This encodes CASSIAGGLSYEQYF.

The rearrangement joins TRBV30 to TRBJ1-2; possibly TRBD1 for D (5 bases). The V gene lost 0 bases and the J gene lost 4 bases, with 15 bases spanning the gap. The germline V gene has CDR1 GTSNPN and CDR2 SVGIG (reference sequence). The CDR3 runs to 15 residues. CDR3 loop: CAWSVRGVALYGYTF. The CDR3 DNA follows: TGTGCCTGGAGTGTACGGGGGGTGGCTCTCTATGGCTACACCTTC. Full variable domain (missing parts from reference TRBV30 and TRBJ1-2): SQTIHQWPATLVQPVGSPLSLECTVEGTSNPNLYWYRQAAGRGLQLLFYSVGIGQISSEVPQNLSASRPQDRQFILSSKKLLLSDSGFYLCAWSVRGVALYGYTFGSGTRLTVV.

The V call is TRBV28, the J call TRBJ2-7, with 16 nucleotides matching TRBD2. Germline assignment: CDR1 MDHEN and CDR2 SYDVKM. The CDR3 length is 17 residues. The ends lost 6 bases at V and 0 bases at J; junction bases unmatched: 5. The CDR3, as DNA: TGTGCCAGCAGAGCAGGGACTAGCGGGAGGGGCTCCTACGAGCAGTACTTC. Residues: CASRAGTSGRGSYEQYF.

The chain recombines TRBV28 with TRBJ2-5; TRBD2 matches 10 bases. CDR3 size: 14 residues. Germline V lookup: CDR1 MDHEN, CDR2 SYDVKM. The V gene end was trimmed by 5 bases and the J gene end by 4 bases; junction bases not matched to a gene: 4. CDR3 amino acids: CASSPSGSAETQYF. CDR3 coding DNA: TGTGCCAGCAGTCCTAGCGGGAGTGCAGAGACCCAGTACTTC.